A selection of T cell receptor beta chains follows, all from one sample in a study of neurological immune-mediated disorders. TCRdb reanalysed the 5' RACE reads using MiXCR and keeps one entry per CDR3 protein. Here the sample spans over 35,000 distinct CDR3 sequences, about 13% being singletons. The sequenced sample consisted of PBMCs. The receptors here all came from a female donor in good health. CDR3s include the opening cysteine and the closing phenylalanine or tryptophan. Each record gives: J gene, D gene, V gene, clone size, CDR3 DNA, CDR3 protein. The D gene is left open where the match is weak. Not every row has a clone size; where given, it reads once, few, many or a size class.

TRBJ2-3 | NA | TRBV3-1 | few | TGTGCCAGCAGCCAAGATTACGTATACACAGATACGCAGTATTTT | CASSQDYVYTDTQYF
TRBJ2-5 | NA | TRBV5-1 | many | TGCGCCAGCACCGATAGGGGTGGAGAGACCCAGTACTTC | CASTDRGGETQYF
TRBJ2-1 | TRBD1 | TRBV9 | many | TGTGCCAGCAGCGTAGGGACAGGGGGCGCGGCGGGTCGTGGAAGTGAGCAGTTCTTC | CASSVGTGGAAGRGSEQFF
TRBJ1-2 | NA | TRBV20-1 | many | TGCAGTGCTAGTGCCGCCGAGTGGTATGGCTACACCTTC | CSASAAEWYGYTF
TRBJ1-1 | TRBD1 | TRBV7-9 | many | TGTGCCAGCAGCTTACGACAGGGGACTACTGAAGCTTTCTTT | CASSLRQGTTEAFF
TRBJ1-6 | NA | TRBV6-5 | many | TGTGCCAGCAGTCCCGACACGGCGATTACACCCCTCCACTTT | CASSPDTAITPLHF
TRBJ2-1 | TRBD2 | TRBV25-1 | NA | TGTGCAAGCGGGGTAGAGGGAGGTCGGAATGAGCAGTTCTTC | CASGVEGGRNEQFF
TRBJ2-1 | NA | TRBV12-3/TRBV12-4 | many | TGTGCCAGCAGTTTAGGGACAGGGAGGGGACACTGGAATGAGCAGTTCTTC | CASSLGTGRGHWNEQFF
TRBJ1-4 | NA | TRBV20-1 | NA | TGCAGTGCTAGAGCTGGGCAGGATGAAAAACTGTTTTTT | CSARAGQDEKLFF
TRBJ1-5 | NA | TRBV6-5 | many | TGTGCCAGCAGTAGAGGGGTGGATCAGCCCCAGCATTTT | CASSRGVDQPQHF
TRBJ2-1 | NA | TRBV6-5 | many | TGTGCCAGCAGTTACTCGAAACAGTGGGAGCAGTTCTTC | CASSYSKQWEQFF
TRBJ2-1 | NA | TRBV27 | many | TGTGCCAGCATGTCTCTGCCCCCTGGTGAGCAGTTCTTC | CASMSLPPGEQFF
TRBJ2-7 | TRBD2 | TRBV7-2 | many | TGTGCCAGCAGCTTCGGCGGGGGCTCCTACGAGCAGTACTTC | CASSFGGGSYEQYF
TRBJ1-6 | NA | TRBV5-1 | many | TGCGCCAGCAGCTTGGCCGGGGGGGAGACGGAAACCCTCCACTTT | CASSLAGGETETLHF
TRBJ2-7 | NA | TRBV6-6 | NA | TGTGCCAGCAGTTACTCGGCGGGGAACGGGGCGCAGTACTTC | CASSYSAGNGAQYF
TRBJ2-2 | TRBD2 | TRBV2 | many | TGTGCCAGCAGTGGGACGGGGGGCACCGGGGAGCTGTTTTTT | CASSGTGGTGELFF
TRBJ2-1 | TRBD2 | TRBV20-1 | many | TGCAGTGCTAGGGCTAGCGGGGATTACAATGAGCAGTTCTTC | CSARASGDYNEQFF
TRBJ2-3 | NA | TRBV12-3/TRBV12-4 | NA | TGTGCCAGCACCCGGTGGAGCACAGATACGCAGTATTTT | CASTRWSTDTQYF
TRBJ2-5 | NA | TRBV5-5 | many | TGTGCCAGCAGCTTACAGGAAGAGACCCAGTACTTC | CASSLQEETQYF
TRBJ2-7 | NA | TRBV10-3 | NA | TGTGCCATCAGTGAGTCAGTCTACGAGCAGTACTTC | CAISESVYEQYF
TRBJ1-4 | NA | TRBV7-8 | many | TGTGCCAGCAGCTCCCCGGGTGGATTCGGGTCCGGAAAACTGTTTTTT | CASSSPGGFGSGKLFF
TRBJ2-1 | TRBD2 | TRBV6-1 | NA | TGTGCCAGCAGTGCCGGGACTACGCTCACCAATGAGCAGTTCTTC | CASSAGTTLTNEQFF
TRBJ2-7 | NA | TRBV5-1 | many | TGCGCCAGCAGCTTGTCGATGATCGGCTACGAGCAGTACTTC | CASSLSMIGYEQYF
TRBJ1-1 | NA | TRBV7-9 | many | TGTGCCAGCATAGGTAACTTTGGTGAAGCTTTCTTT | CASIGNFGEAFF
TRBJ1-6 | NA | TRBV27 | many | TGTGCCAGCAGATGGAGCTCCTATAATTCACCCCTCCACTTT | CASRWSSYNSPLHF
TRBJ2-3 | NA | TRBV6-5 | NA | TGTGCCAGCAGTTCCCCCCCAGATACGCAGTATTTT | CASSSPPDTQYF
TRBJ1-2 | NA | TRBV6-5 | many | TGTGCCAGCAAACCCCCTAACTTTTTTGGCTACACCTTC | CASKPPNFFGYTF
TRBJ1-1 | NA | TRBV20-1 | many | TGCAGTGCTTCCTCAACCGGATTGAACACTGAAGCTTTCTTT | CSASSTGLNTEAFF
TRBJ2-1 | NA | TRBV6-1 | many | TGTGCCAGCAGGCCCTACAATGAGCAGTTCTTC | CASRPYNEQFF
TRBJ2-7 | NA | TRBV6-6 | many | TGTGCCAGCAGGCCCGACCCCCAGGGCTACGAGCAGTACTTC | CASRPDPQGYEQYF
TRBJ1-2 | NA | TRBV3-1 | many | TGTGCCAGCAGCCAAGGAGGGAACTATGGCTACACCTTC | CASSQGGNYGYTF
TRBJ2-3 | TRBD1 | TRBV7-2 | many | TGTGCCAGCAGCTTAGAGGGACAGGGGGCTTATACGCAGTATTTT | CASSLEGQGAYTQYF
TRBJ2-7 | TRBD1 | TRBV10-2 | many | TGCGCCAGCAGCCAACAGGGGATCCTGGGCGAGCAGTACTTC | CASSQQGILGEQYF
TRBJ2-1 | TRBD2 | TRBV12-3/TRBV12-4 | many | TGTGCCAGCCGGAGTTCTAGCGGGAGGGCCCCGGAAAATGAGCAGTTCTTC | CASRSSSGRAPENEQFF
TRBJ2-2 | NA | TRBV3-1 | many | TGTGCCAGCAGCCAAGTTGTCAGGGGGGTTGGGTACAGGGAGCTGTTTTTT | CASSQVVRGVGYRELFF
TRBJ1-2 | NA | TRBV6-6 | many | TGTGCCAGCACCTCGGCGGGGGGGGGCGGCGGTGGCTACACCTTC | CASTSAGGGGGGYTF
TRBJ2-2 | TRBD2 | TRBV7-3 | many | TGTGCCAGCAGCTTATTCGTAGCGGGTATCGCCGGGGAGCTGTTTTTT | CASSLFVAGIAGELFF
TRBJ2-5 | NA | TRBV5-5 | few | TGTGCCAGCAGCTCAGGACTGGAACGCCGCAAGACCCAGTACTTC | CASSSGLERRKTQYF
TRBJ2-7 | TRBD1 | TRBV5-6 | many | TGTGCCAGCAGCTTAAGACAGGGCCGCTACGAGCAGTACTTC | CASSLRQGRYEQYF
TRBJ2-3 | NA | TRBV5-1 | NA | TGCGCCAGCAGCCTCACAGGGGATACGCAGTATTTT | CASSLTGDTQYF
TRBJ1-2 | NA | TRBV7-2 | many | TGTGCCAGCAGCTTCCCCAATCTAAACTATGGCTACACCTTC | CASSFPNLNYGYTF
TRBJ1-1 | NA | TRBV20-1 | many | TGCAGTGCTCCGAACCAGGGAAGCTGGGGAGCTTTCTTT | CSAPNQGSWGAFF
TRBJ2-1 | NA | TRBV29-1 | many | TGCAGCGTTGCGACGACAGGGTGGGGGGATGAGCAGTTCTTC | CSVATTGWGDEQFF
TRBJ1-5 | NA | TRBV3-1 | many | TGTGCCAGCAGCCAAGCCTTTAGCAATCAGCCCCAGCATTTT | CASSQAFSNQPQHF
TRBJ1-5 | TRBD1 | TRBV20-1 | many | TGCAGTGCTAGACAGGGGGGGGTGAGGAATCAGCCCCAGCATTTT | CSARQGGVRNQPQHF
TRBJ2-5 | TRBD1 | TRBV20-1 | many | TGCAGTGCTAGGTATTCTCCGGGACAGACGCGGGAGACCCAGTACTTC | CSARYSPGQTRETQYF
TRBJ2-1 | NA | TRBV5-4 | many | TGTGCCAGCAGCTTGTACAGAGGGGGGAATGAGCAGTTCTTC | CASSLYRGGNEQFF
TRBJ2-1 | TRBD2 | TRBV20-1 | NA | TGCAGTGCTAGGCGCAGACTAGCGGGAGTGGAAAATGAGCACTTCTTC | CSARRRLAGVENEHFF
TRBJ2-1 | TRBD2 | TRBV20-1 | many | TGCAGTGCTAGAGATCCCTCACGCGGGGGGGCCGTTAATGAGCAGTTCTTC | CSARDPSRGGAVNEQFF
TRBJ2-7 | NA | TRBV7-9 | many | TGTGCCAGCAGCTTAGCGAGTGGAATCCGTTACGAGCAGTACTTC | CASSLASGIRYEQYF
TRBJ1-2 | NA | TRBV18 | NA | TGTGCCAGCTCACCGATCGGCGTCGGAGGTGGCTACACCTTC | CASSPIGVGGGYTF
TRBJ2-1 | TRBD2 | TRBV6-1 | many | TGTGCCAGCAGTCTAGAAGGGAGCGGGAATGGTGAGCAGTTCTTC | CASSLEGSGNGEQFF
TRBJ1-5 | TRBD1 | TRBV5-5 | many | TGTGCCAGCAGCGTAGGACAGGGAGGAAATCAGCCCCAGCATTTT | CASSVGQGGNQPQHF
TRBJ2-7 | NA | TRBV20-1 | many | TGCAGTGCGTCGACAGTCCCAGGGTCCTACGAGCAGTACTTC | CSASTVPGSYEQYF
TRBJ2-3 | TRBD2 | TRBV24-1 | many | TGTGCCACCAGTGGGGCTAGCGGAACAGATACGCAGTATTTT | CATSGASGTDTQYF
TRBJ2-3 | NA | TRBV20-1 | many | TGCAGTGCGAGGGGTCAGATAAGCACAGATACGCAGTATTTT | CSARGQISTDTQYF
TRBJ1-1 | NA | TRBV5-1 | few | TGCGCCAGCAGGGAAACCGTGAGCGGCGGCACTGAAGCTTTCTTT | CASRETVSGGTEAFF
TRBJ1-1 | NA | TRBV5-6 | many | TGTGCCAGCAGCTTGGGACGGGCGAACACTGAAGCTTTCTTT | CASSLGRANTEAFF